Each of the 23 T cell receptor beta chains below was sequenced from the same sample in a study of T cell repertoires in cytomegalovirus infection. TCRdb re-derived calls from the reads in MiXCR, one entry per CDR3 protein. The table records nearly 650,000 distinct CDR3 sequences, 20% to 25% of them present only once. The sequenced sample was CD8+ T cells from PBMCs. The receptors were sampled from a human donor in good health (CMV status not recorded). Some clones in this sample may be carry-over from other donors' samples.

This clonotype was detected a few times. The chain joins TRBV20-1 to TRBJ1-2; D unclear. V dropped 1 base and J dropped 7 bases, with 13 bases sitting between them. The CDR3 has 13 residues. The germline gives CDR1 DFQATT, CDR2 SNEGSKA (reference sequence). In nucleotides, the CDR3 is TGCAGTGCTAGAGTGCAGCCCCCGGGTGGCTACACCTTC. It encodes CSARVQPPGGYTF.

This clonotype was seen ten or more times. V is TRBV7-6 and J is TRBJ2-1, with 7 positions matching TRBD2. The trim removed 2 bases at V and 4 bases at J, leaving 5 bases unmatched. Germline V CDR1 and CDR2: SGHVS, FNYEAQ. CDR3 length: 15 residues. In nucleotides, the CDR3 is TGTGCCAGCAGCTTACTAGCGGAGACTTACAATGAGCAGTTCTTC. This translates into CASSLLAETYNEQFF. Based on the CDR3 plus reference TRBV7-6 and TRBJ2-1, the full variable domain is GAGVSQSPRYKVTKRGQDVALRCDPISGHVSLYWYRQALGQGPEFLTYFNYEAQQDKSGLPNDRFSAERPEGSISTLTIQRTEQRDSAMYRCASSLLAETYNEQFFGPGTRLTVL.

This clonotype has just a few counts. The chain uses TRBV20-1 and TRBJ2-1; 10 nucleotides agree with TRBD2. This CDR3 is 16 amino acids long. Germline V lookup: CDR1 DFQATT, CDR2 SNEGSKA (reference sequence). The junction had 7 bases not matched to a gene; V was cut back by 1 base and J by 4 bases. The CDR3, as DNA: TGCAGTGCTAGAGGCGAGGGGACTAGCGATTACAATGAGCAGTTCTTC. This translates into CSARGEGTSDYNEQFF.

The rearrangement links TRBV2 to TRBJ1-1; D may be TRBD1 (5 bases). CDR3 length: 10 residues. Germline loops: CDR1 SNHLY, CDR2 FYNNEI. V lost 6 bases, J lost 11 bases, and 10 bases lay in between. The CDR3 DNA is TGTGCCAGCAGGGGGGGTGGCGCTTTCTTT. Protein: CASRGGGAFF.

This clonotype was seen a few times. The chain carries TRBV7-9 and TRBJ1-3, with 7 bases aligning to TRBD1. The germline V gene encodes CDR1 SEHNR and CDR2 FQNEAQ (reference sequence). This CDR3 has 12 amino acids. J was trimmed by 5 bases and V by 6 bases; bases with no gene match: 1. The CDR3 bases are TGTGCCAGCAGGACAGGGAGAAACACCATATATTTT. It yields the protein CASRTGRNTIYF.

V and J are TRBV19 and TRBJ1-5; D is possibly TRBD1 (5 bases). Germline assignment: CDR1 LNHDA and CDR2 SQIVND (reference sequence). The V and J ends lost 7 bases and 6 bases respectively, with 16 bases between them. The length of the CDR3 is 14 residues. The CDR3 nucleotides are TGTGCCAGTATCCTAGCAGGGTATGGTCAGCCCCAGCATTTT. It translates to CASILAGYGQPQHF.

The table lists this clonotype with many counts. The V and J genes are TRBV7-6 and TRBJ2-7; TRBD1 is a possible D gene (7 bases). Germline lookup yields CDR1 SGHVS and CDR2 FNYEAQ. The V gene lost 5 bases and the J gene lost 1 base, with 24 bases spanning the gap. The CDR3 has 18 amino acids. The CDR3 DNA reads TGTGCCAGCAGCCCTACCCCCCCAGACAGGGCGGGATCCTACGAGCAGTACTTC. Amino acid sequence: CASSPTPPDRAGSYEQYF.

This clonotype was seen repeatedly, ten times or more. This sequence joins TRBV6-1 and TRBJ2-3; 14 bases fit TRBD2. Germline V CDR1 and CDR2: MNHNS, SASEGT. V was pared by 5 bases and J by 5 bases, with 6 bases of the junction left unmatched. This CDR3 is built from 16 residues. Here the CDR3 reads CASSRTSGGSLDTQYF. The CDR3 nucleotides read TGTGCCAGCAGTAGGACTAGCGGGGGGTCCTTAGATACGCAGTATTTT.

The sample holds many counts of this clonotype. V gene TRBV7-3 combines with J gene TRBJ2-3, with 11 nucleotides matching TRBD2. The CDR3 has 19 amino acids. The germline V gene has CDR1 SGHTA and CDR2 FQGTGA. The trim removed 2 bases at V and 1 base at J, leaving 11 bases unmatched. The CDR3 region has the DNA TGTGCCAGCAGCTTACGGGAGATAGCGGGGGGGAGTGGCACAGATACGCAGTATTTT. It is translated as CASSLREIAGGSGTDTQYF.

This chain's CDR3 is CASSGRTANYGYTF. The CDR3 nucleotides are TGTGCCAGTAGTGGCCGGACAGCGAACTATGGCTACACCTTC. The V and J genes are TRBV19 and TRBJ1-2, with D perhaps matching TRBD1 (6 bases). From germline, CDR1 is LNHDA and CDR2 SQIVND (reference sequence). The CDR3 is 14 amino acids. V was shortened by 5 bases and J by 2 bases, with 12 bases between the two germline ends.

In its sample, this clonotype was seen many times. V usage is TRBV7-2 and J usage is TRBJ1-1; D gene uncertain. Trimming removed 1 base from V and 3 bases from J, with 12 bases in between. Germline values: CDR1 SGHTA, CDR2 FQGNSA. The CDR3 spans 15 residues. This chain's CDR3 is CASSLDPLLDTEAFF. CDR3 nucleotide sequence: TGTGCCAGCAGCTTAGATCCTCTCTTGGACACTGAAGCTTTCTTT.

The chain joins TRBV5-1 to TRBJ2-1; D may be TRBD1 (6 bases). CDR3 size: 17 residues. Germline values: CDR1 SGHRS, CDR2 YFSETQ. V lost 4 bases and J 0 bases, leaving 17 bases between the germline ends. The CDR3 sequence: CASSLRTGSDSYNEQFF. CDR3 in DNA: TGCGCCAGCAGCCTACGAACAGGGTCCGACTCCTACAATGAGCAGTTCTTC.

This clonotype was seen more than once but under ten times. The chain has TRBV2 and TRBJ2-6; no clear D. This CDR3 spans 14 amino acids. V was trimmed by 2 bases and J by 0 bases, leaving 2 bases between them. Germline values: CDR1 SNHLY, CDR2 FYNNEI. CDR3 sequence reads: CASSELSGANVLTF. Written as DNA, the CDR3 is TGTGCCAGCAGTGAACTCTCTGGGGCCAACGTCCTGACTTTC.

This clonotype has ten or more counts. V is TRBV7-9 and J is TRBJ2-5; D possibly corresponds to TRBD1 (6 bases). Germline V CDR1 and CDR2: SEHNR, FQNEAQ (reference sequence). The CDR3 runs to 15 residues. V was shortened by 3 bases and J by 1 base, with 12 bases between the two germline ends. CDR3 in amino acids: CASSFPSDSQETQYF. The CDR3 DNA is TGTGCCAGCAGCTTTCCCTCGGACAGCCAAGAGACCCAGTACTTC.

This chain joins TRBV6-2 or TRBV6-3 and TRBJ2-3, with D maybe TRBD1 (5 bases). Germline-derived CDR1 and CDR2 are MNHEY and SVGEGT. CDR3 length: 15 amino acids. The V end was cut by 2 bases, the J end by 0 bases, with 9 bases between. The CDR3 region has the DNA TGTGCCAGCAGTTACAATTGGGGCAGCACAGATACGCAGTATTTT. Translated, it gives CASSYNWGSTDTQYF.

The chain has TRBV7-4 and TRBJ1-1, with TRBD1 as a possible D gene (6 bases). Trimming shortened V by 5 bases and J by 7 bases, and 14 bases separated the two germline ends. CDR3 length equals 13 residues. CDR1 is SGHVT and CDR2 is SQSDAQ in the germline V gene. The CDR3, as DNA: TGTGCCAGCAGCCAACCGGGACACCTTGAAGCTTTCTTT. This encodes CASSQPGHLEAFF.

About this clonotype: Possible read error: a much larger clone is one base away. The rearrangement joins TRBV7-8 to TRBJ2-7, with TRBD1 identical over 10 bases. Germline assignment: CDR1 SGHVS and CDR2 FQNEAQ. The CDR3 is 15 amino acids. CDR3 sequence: CVSSLGTGVTYEQYV. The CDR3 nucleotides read TGTGTCAGCAGCTTAGGGACAGGGGTTACCTACGAGCAGTACGTC.

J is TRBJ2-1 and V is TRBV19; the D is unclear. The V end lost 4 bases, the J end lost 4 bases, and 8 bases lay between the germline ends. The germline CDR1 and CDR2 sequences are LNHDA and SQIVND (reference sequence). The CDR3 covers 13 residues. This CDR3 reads CASSTEVYNEQFF. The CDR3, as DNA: TGTGCCAGTAGTACAGAAGTGTACAATGAGCAGTTCTTC.

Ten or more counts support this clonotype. The DNA for the CDR3 is TGTGCCAGCAGCCCGGGCCCGTGGGGCTACACCTTC. Translated, it gives CASSPGPWGYTF. The J gene is TRBJ1-2, the V gene TRBV7-9; D remains unclear. The CDR3 covers 12 residues. Germline V gene lookup returns CDR1 SEHNR and CDR2 FQNEAQ (reference sequence). Trimming took off 5 bases at V and 8 bases at J, with 12 bases between the two ends.

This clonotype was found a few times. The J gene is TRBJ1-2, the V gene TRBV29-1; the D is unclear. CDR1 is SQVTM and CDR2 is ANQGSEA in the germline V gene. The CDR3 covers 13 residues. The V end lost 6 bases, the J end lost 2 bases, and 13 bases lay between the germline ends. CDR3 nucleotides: TGCAGCGTCGACATAGACGGGAACTATGGCTACACCTTC. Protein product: CSVDIDGNYGYTF. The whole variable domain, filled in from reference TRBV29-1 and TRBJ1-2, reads SAVISQKPSRDICQRGTSLTIQCQVDSQVTMMFWYRQQPGQSLTLIATANQGSEATYESGFVIDKFPISRPNLTFSTLTVSNMSPEDSSIYLCSVDIDGNYGYTFGSGTRLTVV.

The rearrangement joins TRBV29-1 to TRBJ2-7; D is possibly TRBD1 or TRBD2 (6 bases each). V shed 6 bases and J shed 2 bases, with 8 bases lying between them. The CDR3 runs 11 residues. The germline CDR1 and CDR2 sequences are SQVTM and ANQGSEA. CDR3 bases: TGCAGCGTGCGGGACACCTACGAGCAGTACTTC. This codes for CSVRDTYEQYF.

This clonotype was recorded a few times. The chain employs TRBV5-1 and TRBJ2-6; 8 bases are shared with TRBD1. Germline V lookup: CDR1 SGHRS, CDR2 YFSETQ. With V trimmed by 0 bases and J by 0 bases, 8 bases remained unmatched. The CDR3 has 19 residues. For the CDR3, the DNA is TGCGCCAGCAGCTTGGCCAACGGACAGGGATTCTCTGGGGCCAACGTCCTGACTTTC. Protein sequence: CASSLANGQGFSGANVLTF.

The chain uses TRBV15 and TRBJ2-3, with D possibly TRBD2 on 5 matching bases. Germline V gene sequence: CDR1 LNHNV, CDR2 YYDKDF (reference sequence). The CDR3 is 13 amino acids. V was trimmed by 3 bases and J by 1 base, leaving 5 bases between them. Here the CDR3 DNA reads TGTGCCACCAGCAGCGGGGGCACAGATACGCAGTATTTT. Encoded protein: CATSSGGTDTQYF.